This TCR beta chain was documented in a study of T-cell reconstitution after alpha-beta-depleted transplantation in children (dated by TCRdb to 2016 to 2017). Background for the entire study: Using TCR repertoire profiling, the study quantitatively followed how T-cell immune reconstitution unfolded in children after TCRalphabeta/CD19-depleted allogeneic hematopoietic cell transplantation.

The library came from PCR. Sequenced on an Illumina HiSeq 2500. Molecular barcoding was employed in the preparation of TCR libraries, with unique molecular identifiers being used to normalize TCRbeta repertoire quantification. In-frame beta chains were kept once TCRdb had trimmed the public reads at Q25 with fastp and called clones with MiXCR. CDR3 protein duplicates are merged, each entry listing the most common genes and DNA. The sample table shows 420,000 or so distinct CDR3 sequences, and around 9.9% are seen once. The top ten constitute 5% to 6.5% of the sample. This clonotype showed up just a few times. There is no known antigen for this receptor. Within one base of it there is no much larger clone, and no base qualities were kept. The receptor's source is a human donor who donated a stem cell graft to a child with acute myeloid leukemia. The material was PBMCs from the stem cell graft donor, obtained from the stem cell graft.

The base sequence is TGCAGCGTTGAAGGGACTAGCGGGAGGGCGGGAAATGAGCAGTTCTTC. It translates as CSVEGTSGRAGNEQFF. The V and J genes are TRBV29-1 and TRBJ2-1; TRBD2 aligns with 15 central bases. According to the germline V gene, CDR1 reads SQVTM and CDR2 reads ANQGSEA. V is cut back by 1 base and J by 7 bases, with 5 bases in the junction unmatched. From the cysteine through the phenylalanine, the CDR3 covers 16 amino acids. Only the CDR3 portion is preserved as DNA: 48 bases, with reading frame beginning at the first base.